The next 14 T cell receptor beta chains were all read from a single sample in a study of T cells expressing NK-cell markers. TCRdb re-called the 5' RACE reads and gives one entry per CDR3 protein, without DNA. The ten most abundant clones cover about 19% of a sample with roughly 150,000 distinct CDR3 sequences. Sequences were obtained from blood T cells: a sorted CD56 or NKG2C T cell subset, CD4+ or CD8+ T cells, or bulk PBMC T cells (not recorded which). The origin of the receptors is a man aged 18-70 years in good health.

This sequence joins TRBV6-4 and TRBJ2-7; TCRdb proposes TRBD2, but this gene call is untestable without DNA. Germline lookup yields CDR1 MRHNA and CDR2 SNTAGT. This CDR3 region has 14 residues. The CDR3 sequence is CASSGEGPHYEQYF.

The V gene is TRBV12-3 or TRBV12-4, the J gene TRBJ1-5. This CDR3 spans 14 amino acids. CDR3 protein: CASSLVISTQPQHF.

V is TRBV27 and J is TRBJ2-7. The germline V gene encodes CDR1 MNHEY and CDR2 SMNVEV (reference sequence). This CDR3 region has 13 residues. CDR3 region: CASSPQGFLEQYF.

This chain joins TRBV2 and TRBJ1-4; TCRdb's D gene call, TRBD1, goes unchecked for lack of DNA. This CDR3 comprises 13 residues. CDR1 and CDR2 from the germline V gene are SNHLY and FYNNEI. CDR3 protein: CASSTGWDEKLFF.

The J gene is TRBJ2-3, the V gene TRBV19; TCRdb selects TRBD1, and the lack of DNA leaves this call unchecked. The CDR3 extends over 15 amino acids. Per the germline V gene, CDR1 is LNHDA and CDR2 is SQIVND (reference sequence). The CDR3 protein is CASELSPGATDTQYF.

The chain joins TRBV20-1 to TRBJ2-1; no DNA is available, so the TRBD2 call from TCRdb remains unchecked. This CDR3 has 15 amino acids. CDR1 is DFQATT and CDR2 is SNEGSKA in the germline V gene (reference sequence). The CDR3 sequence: CSARDGGGGANEQFF.

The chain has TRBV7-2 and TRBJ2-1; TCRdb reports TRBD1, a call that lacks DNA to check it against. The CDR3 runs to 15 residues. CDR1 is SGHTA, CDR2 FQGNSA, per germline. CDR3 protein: CASSLAGGAGNEQFF.

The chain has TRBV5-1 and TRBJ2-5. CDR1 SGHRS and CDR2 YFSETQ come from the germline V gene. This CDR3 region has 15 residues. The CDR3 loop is CASSPASSVGGTQYF.

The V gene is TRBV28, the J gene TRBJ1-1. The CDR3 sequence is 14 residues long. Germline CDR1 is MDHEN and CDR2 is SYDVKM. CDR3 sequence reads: CASSHMVSRPEAFF.

Here the CDR3 reads CASSVGAGSGNTIYF. The chain joins TRBV9 to TRBJ1-3. The germline V gene has CDR1 SGDLS and CDR2 YYNGEE. The CDR3 consists of 15 residues. Using reference TRBV9 and TRBJ1-3 for the parts outside the CDR3, the full variable domain is DSGVTQTPKHLITATGQRVTLRCSPRSGDLSVYWYQQSLDQGLQFLIQYYNGEERAKGNILERFSAQQFPDLHSELNLSSLELGDSALYFCASSVGAGSGNTIYFGEGSWLTVV.

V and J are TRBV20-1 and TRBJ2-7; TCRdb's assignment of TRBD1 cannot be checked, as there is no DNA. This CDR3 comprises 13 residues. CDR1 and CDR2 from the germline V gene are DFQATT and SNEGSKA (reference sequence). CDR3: CSAPDALTYEQYF.

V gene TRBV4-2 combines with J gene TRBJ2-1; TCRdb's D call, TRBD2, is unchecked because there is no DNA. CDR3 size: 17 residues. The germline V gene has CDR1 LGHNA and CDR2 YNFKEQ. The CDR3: CASSQDSSGVPYNEQFF.

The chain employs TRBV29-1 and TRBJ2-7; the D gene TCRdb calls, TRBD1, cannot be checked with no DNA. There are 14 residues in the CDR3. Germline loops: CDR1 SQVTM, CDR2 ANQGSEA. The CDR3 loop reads CSVAPGQGPHEQYF.

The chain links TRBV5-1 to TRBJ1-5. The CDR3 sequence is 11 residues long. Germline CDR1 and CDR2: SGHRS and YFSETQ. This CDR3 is CASIGPQPQHF.